Listed here are 30 T cell receptor beta chains from one sample, sequenced in a study of T-cell memory formation after mild COVID-19. TCRdb recomputed calls from the 5' RACE reads with MiXCR, one row per CDR3 protein. In the table there are 150,000 to 200,000 distinct CDR3 sequences, roughly a fifth of which are singletons. What was sequenced was PBMCs or a T cell subset sorted from them (not recorded which). The receptors originated from an adult woman who had mild COVID-19 (a few samples of this study predate the infection). Cell type and time point are not known.

This clonotype was detected only a few times. The chain carries TRBV6-1 and TRBJ1-5; D uncertain. V was trimmed by 0 bases and J by 2 bases, leaving 11 bases between them. The CDR3 is 16 amino acids. Germline CDR1 and CDR2: MNHNS and SASEGT. Here the CDR3 reads CASSEAASSGNQPQHF. The DNA of the CDR3 is TGTGCCAGCAGTGAAGCGGCGAGCTCCGGCAATCAGCCCCAGCATTTT.

The chain recombines TRBV9 with TRBJ2-7; TRBD2 is a possible D gene (6 bases). V was trimmed by 4 bases and J by 2 bases, leaving 19 bases between them. CDR1 is SGDLS, CDR2 YYNGEE, per germline. The CDR3 has 16 residues. The CDR3 here is CASSLEGEGRTYEQYF. DNA for the CDR3: TGTGCCAGCAGCCTAGAGGGAGAAGGGAGGACCTACGAGCAGTACTTC.

This clonotype was counted only a few times. The junction departs from germline at one end; a sequencing error may be responsible. V usage is TRBV7-9 and J usage is TRBJ2-1; D ambiguous. Looked up from germline, CDR1 is SEHNR and CDR2 is FQNEAQ (reference sequence). The CDR3 totals 16 residues. The CDR3 spells CASSWIFTSSYNEQLF. CDR3 DNA sequence: TGTGCCAGCAGCTGGATTTTTACGAGCTCCTACAATGAGCAGCTCTTC.

The chain employs TRBV7-3 and TRBJ2-1; perhaps TRBD2 as D (5 bases). V gave up 2 bases and J gave up 4 bases, with 12 bases separating them. In germline, CDR1 is SGHTA, CDR2 FQGTGA. CDR3 size: 15 residues. The chain's CDR3 is CASSLSAENYNEQFF. CDR3 nucleotide sequence: TGTGCCAGCAGCTTATCAGCGGAGAATTACAATGAGCAGTTCTTC.

This clonotype was seen only a few times. This CDR3 is CASSPRTDPYEQYF. The CDR3, as DNA: TGTGCCAGCAGCCCCCGGACAGATCCCTACGAGCAGTACTTC. The rearrangement joins TRBV7-9 to TRBJ2-7; possibly TRBD1 for D (6 bases). V was shortened by 5 bases and J by 2 bases, with 13 bases between the two germline ends. Looked up from germline, CDR1 is SEHNR and CDR2 is FQNEAQ (reference sequence). This CDR3 has 14 amino acids. Based on the CDR3 plus reference TRBV7-9 and TRBJ2-7, the full variable domain is DTGVSQNPRHKITKRGQNVTFRCDPISEHNRLYWYRQTLGQGPEFLTYFQNEAQLEKSRLLSDRFSAERPKGSFSTLEIQRTEQGDSAMYLCASSPRTDPYEQYFGPGTRLTVT.

This clonotype appeared a few times. The V and J genes are TRBV5-6 and TRBJ2-1, with 7 bases lining up with TRBD2. The trim removed 1 base at V and 14 bases at J, leaving 6 bases unmatched. In germline, CDR1 is SGHDT, CDR2 YYEEEE. The CDR3 has 12 residues. The CDR3 is CASSLRSGVEFF. CDR3 DNA sequence: TGTGCCAGCAGCTTGCGGAGCGGGGTCGAGTTCTTC.

The CDR3 loop is CASSLDWGSSYEQYF. DNA for the CDR3: TGCGCCAGCAGCTTGGATTGGGGAAGCTCCTACGAGCAGTACTTC. The chain has TRBV5-1 and TRBJ2-7; unclear D gene. The CDR3 extends over 15 amino acids. CDR1 and CDR2 from the germline V gene are SGHRS and YFSETQ. V was clipped by 0 bases and J by 0 bases, with 10 bases between them.

J is TRBJ2-7 and V is TRBV5-1; a weak D match, TRBD2 (5 bases). The CDR3 consists of 13 residues. Germline values: CDR1 SGHRS, CDR2 YFSETQ. V was shortened by 3 bases and J by 3 bases, with 10 bases between the two germline ends. CDR3 DNA: TGCGCCAGCAGCTACCCCGGGAACTACGAGCAGTACTTC. Its translation: CASSYPGNYEQYF.

This clonotype was seen a handful of times. The V call is TRBV4-1, the J call TRBJ1-2; D may be TRBD1 (6 bases). This CDR3 region has 16 residues. The V gene's germline CDR1 is MGHRA and CDR2 YSYEKL. V dropped 1 base and J dropped 0 bases, with 12 bases sitting between them. Here the CDR3 DNA reads TGCGCCAGCAGCCAAGGCGGACAGATAGCTAACTATGGCTACACCTTC. Its protein product is CASSQGGQIANYGYTF.

V and J are TRBV29-1 and TRBJ2-1, with D perhaps matching TRBD2 (6 bases). V lost 3 bases to trimming and J lost 9 bases, with 9 bases between them. Looked up from germline, CDR1 is SQVTM and CDR2 is ANQGSEA. The CDR3 has 11 residues. The chain's CDR3 is CSVDEGLEQFF. The DNA for the CDR3 is TGCAGCGTTGATGAGGGACTTGAGCAGTTCTTC.

The V and J genes are TRBV24-1 and TRBJ2-2, with 7 bases fitting TRBD1. CDR3 size: 17 residues. Germline V gene lookup returns CDR1 KGHDR and CDR2 SFDVKD. J was trimmed by 1 base and V by 2 bases; bases with no gene match: 6. For the CDR3, the DNA is TGTGCCACCAGTGATTACCCAGGGACAGTGAACACCGGGGAGCTGTTTTTT. Translated: CATSDYPGTVNTGELFF.

V and J are TRBV5-5 and TRBJ1-1; D perhaps matches TRBD1 (5 bases). Germline V gives CDR1 SGHKS, CDR2 YYEKEE (reference sequence). The ends were cut back, 1 base at V and 10 bases at J, with 11 bases in the middle. The CDR3 is 12 amino acids. This CDR3 is CASSLTGVGAFF. The CDR3 DNA reads TGTGCCAGCAGCTTGACAGGTGTCGGAGCTTTCTTT.

This clonotype showed up just a few times. The rearrangement links TRBV5-5 to TRBJ1-1, with 10 positions matching TRBD1. CDR1 and CDR2 (germline): SGHKS, YYEKEE (reference sequence). After removal of 4 bases from V and 6 bases from J, the junction contained 15 bases not matched to a gene. The CDR3 consists of 17 residues. For the CDR3, the DNA is TGTGCCAGCAGCCCATTTCGGGGACAGGGGTGGTCGGCTGAAGCTTTCTTT. This translates into CASSPFRGQGWSAEAFF. The variable domain in full, with the rest retrieved from reference TRBV5-5 and TRBJ1-1, is DAGVTQSPTHLIKTRGQQVTLRCSPISGHKSVSWYQQVLGQGPQFIFQYYEKEERGRGNFPDRFSARQFPNYSSELNVNALLLGDSALYLCASSPFRGQGWSAEAFFGQGTRLTVV.

This clonotype has more than one count but fewer than ten. This rearrangement joins TRBV5-5 to TRBJ2-7; D may be TRBD1 or TRBD2 (6 bases each). The V and J ends lost 6 bases and 3 bases respectively, with 19 bases between them. The V gene's germline CDR1 is SGHKS and CDR2 YYEKEE (reference sequence). The CDR3 spans 15 residues. The CDR3 nucleotides are TGTGCCAGCATGGTCAGGGGAGGTTATGACTACGAGCAGTACTTC. It specifies CASMVRGGYDYEQYF.

This clonotype was recorded a few times. The genes are TRBV12-3 or TRBV12-4 and TRBJ2-1, with D possibly being TRBD2 (5 bases). V dropped 1 base and J dropped 6 bases, with 10 bases sitting between them. The CDR3 loop spans 14 amino acids. In DNA, the CDR3 is TGTGCCAGCAGTTTAGAGTCACGGGGCAATGAGCAGTTCTTC. Its protein is CASSLESRGNEQFF.

This clonotype has just a few counts. V and J are TRBV5-6 and TRBJ2-3, with D perhaps matching TRBD1 or TRBD2 (5 bases each). The V gene lost 4 bases and the J gene lost 13 bases, with 22 bases spanning the gap. CDR1 and CDR2 (germline): SGHDT, YYEEEE. CDR3 length: 14 amino acids. As DNA, the CDR3 is TGTGCCAGCAGCCTCGGGACGTCGCACAAGTTAGAGTATTTT. Translating it yields CASSLGTSHKLEYF.

This clonotype was counted a few times. V is TRBV5-1 and J is TRBJ2-1; 10 positions match TRBD2. The germline CDR1 and CDR2 sequences are SGHRS and YFSETQ. The CDR3 extends over 19 amino acids. J was trimmed by 2 bases and V by 4 bases; bases with no gene match: 15. CDR3 residues: CASSLLTDVLAGAYNEQFF. Written as DNA, the CDR3 is TGCGCCAGCAGCCTACTTACAGATGTCCTAGCGGGGGCCTACAATGAGCAGTTCTTC.

The sample holds many counts of this clonotype. The chain couples TRBV7-9 to TRBJ2-3; TRBD2 agrees at 10 bases. The trim removed 5 bases at V and 3 bases at J, leaving 14 bases unmatched. The CDR3 extends over 18 amino acids. The germline V gene encodes CDR1 SEHNR and CDR2 FQNEAQ (reference sequence). CDR3: CASSPEFTSGATTDTQYF. The DNA for the CDR3 is TGTGCCAGCAGCCCCGAATTCACTAGCGGGGCGACGACAGATACGCAGTATTTT.

The sample holds a few counts of this clonotype. The CDR3 spells CASTQGTGDTEAFF. For the CDR3, the DNA is TGTGCCAGCACCCAAGGGACAGGTGACACTGAAGCTTTCTTT. The chain links TRBV6-1 to TRBJ1-1; TRBD1 matches 8 bases. With 7 bases clipped from V and 3 bases from J, the junction kept 7 bases outside the gene matches. The CDR3 is 14 amino acids. Germline assignment: CDR1 MNHNS and CDR2 SASEGT.

Only a few counts were recorded for this clonotype. The chain links TRBV6-2 or TRBV6-3 to TRBJ2-2, with TRBD2 matching over 12 bases. Germline V gene lookup returns CDR1 MNHEY and CDR2 SVGEGT. This CDR3 spans 17 amino acids. Trimming at V came to 5 bases and at J to 8 bases, leaving 12 bases not matched to a gene. The CDR3 DNA reads as TGTGCCAGCAGTGCCGCCCCCCTAGCGGGAGGGGTGGGGGAGCTGTTTTTT. Protein: CASSAAPLAGGVGELFF.

V usage is TRBV9 and J usage is TRBJ2-3, with TRBD2 identical over 8 bases. Germline V gives CDR1 SGDLS, CDR2 YYNGEE. With V trimmed by 0 bases and J by 6 bases, 6 bases remained unmatched. The CDR3 length is 15 residues. This CDR3 is CASSVATSVSDTQYF. CDR3 in DNA: TGTGCCAGCAGCGTAGCGACTAGCGTCAGTGATACGCAGTATTTT.

V gene TRBV30 combines with J gene TRBJ1-1; 8 bases line up with TRBD1. The V gene's germline CDR1 is GTSNPN and CDR2 SVGIG (reference sequence). The CDR3 sequence is 16 residues long. J gave up 3 bases and V 2 bases, and 11 bases lay outside the gene matches. The CDR3 nucleotides read TGTGCCTGGAGTCACAGTACAGGGGGGCTTGACACTGAAGCTTTCTTT. As protein: CAWSHSTGGLDTEAFF.

The gene calls are TRBV29-1 and TRBJ2-1, with D possibly matching TRBD2 (6 bases). The V gene lost 4 bases and the J gene lost 7 bases, with 14 bases spanning the gap. CDR1 is SQVTM and CDR2 is ANQGSEA in the germline V gene. The CDR3 length is 13 residues. CDR3 sequence reads: CSVVGSAANEQFF. Written as DNA, the CDR3 is TGCAGCGTTGTCGGGAGTGCCGCAAATGAGCAGTTCTTC.

This chain connects TRBV4-3 to TRBJ2-1, with D possibly being TRBD2 (6 bases). V was clipped by 0 bases and J by 4 bases, with 10 bases between them. Germline V gene lookup returns CDR1 LGHNA and CDR2 YSLEER. The CDR3 has 15 amino acids. The CDR3 DNA is TGCGCCAGCAGCCAAGATAGTAGCGGATACAATGAGCAGTTCTTC. It encodes CASSQDSSGYNEQFF.

This sequence joins TRBV4-2 and TRBJ2-3, with 8 nucleotides matching TRBD1. The CDR3 runs to 15 residues. The trim removed 3 bases at V and 3 bases at J, leaving 5 bases unmatched. The germline V gene encodes CDR1 LGHNA and CDR2 YNFKEQ. The DNA for the CDR3 is TGTGCCAGCAGCCAGGATGACAGGGGAACAGATACGCAGTATTTT. It specifies CASSQDDRGTDTQYF.

Relative to its sample, this clonotype is medium-sized. The chain carries TRBV7-9 and TRBJ2-3; D unresolved. The CDR3 contains 16 residues. Trimming removed 7 bases from V and 2 bases from J, with 19 bases in between. Looked up from germline, CDR1 is SEHNR and CDR2 is FQNEAQ (reference sequence). CDR3 DNA: TGTGCCAGCACCCTAGTCCAAGGGTCCCCCACAGATACGCAGTATTTT. Protein: CASTLVQGSPTDTQYF.

The chain combines TRBV7-2 with TRBJ2-1; 8 bases agree with TRBD2. The germline V gene encodes CDR1 SGHTA and CDR2 FQGNSA. With V trimmed by 1 base and J by 0 bases, 11 bases remained unmatched. The CDR3 length is 19 residues. In DNA form, the CDR3 reads TGTGCCAGCAGCTTAGAATTTCTAGCGGGTCTAAGCTCCTACAATGAGCAGTTCTTC. This translates into CASSLEFLAGLSSYNEQFF.

The V and J genes are TRBV7-9 and TRBJ2-7; D call uncertain. Looked up from germline, CDR1 is SEHNR and CDR2 is FQNEAQ (reference sequence). V dropped 4 bases and J dropped 2 bases, with 12 bases sitting between them. CDR3 length equals 14 residues. CDR3 nucleotides: TGTGCCAGCAGCTCTTCTAGGACCACCTACGAGCAGTACTTC. Its translation is CASSSSRTTYEQYF. Based on the CDR3 plus reference TRBV7-9 and TRBJ2-7, the full variable domain is DTGVSQNPRHKITKRGQNVTFRCDPISEHNRLYWYRQTLGQGPEFLTYFQNEAQLEKSRLLSDRFSAERPKGSFSTLEIQRTEQGDSAMYLCASSSSRTTYEQYFGPGTRLTVT.

Only a few counts were recorded for this clonotype. One end of the junction varies from germline; a read error may be responsible. The rearrangement joins TRBV9 to TRBJ1-2; 8 bases match TRBD1. The CDR3 runs to 12 residues. Germline lookup yields CDR1 SGDLS and CDR2 YYNGEE. CDR3: CASSAGTGGLLF. The CDR3 nucleotides read TGTGCCAGCAGCGCCGGGACAGGAGGCCTCCTCTTC.

This clonotype was picked up a small number of times. The chain has TRBV27 and TRBJ1-4; 8 bases agree with TRBD1. Losses at the gene ends were 5 bases for V and 7 bases for J; bases not matched to a gene: 6. CDR3 size: 14 residues. CDR1 is MNHEY, CDR2 SMNVEV, per germline (reference sequence). The CDR3 coding sequence is TGTGCCAGCAGTACCAGGGGGCTGGGTGAAAAACTGTTTTTT. It yields the protein CASSTRGLGEKLFF.